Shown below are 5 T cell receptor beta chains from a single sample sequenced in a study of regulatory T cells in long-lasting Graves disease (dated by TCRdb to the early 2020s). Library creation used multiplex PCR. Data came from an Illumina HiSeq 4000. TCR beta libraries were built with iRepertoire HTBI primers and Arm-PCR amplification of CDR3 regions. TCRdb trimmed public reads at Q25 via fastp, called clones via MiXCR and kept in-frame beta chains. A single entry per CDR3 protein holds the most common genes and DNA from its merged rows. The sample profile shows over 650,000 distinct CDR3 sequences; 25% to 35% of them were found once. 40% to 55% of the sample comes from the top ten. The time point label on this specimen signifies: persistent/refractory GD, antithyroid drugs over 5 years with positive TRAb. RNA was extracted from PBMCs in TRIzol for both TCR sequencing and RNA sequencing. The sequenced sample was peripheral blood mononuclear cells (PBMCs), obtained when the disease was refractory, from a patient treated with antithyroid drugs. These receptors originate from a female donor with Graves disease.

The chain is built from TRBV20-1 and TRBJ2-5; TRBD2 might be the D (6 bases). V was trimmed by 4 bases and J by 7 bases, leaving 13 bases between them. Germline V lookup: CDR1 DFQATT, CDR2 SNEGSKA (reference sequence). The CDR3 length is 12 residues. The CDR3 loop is CSATGRGGTQYF. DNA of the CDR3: TGCAGTGCTACCGGACGGGGAGGGACCCAGTACTTC.

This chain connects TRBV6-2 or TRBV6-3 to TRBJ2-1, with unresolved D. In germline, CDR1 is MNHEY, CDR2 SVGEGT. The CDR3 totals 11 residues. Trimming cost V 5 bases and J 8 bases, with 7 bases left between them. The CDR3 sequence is CASSDAHEQFF. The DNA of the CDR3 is TGTGCCAGCAGTGATGCCCATGAGCAGTTCTTC.

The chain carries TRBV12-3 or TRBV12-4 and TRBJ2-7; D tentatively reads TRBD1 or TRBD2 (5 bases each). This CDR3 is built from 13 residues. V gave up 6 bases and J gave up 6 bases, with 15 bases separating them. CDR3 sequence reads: CASSYRSGVEQYF. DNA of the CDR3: TGTGCCAGCAGCTACAGGTCCGGGGTCGAGCAGTACTTC.

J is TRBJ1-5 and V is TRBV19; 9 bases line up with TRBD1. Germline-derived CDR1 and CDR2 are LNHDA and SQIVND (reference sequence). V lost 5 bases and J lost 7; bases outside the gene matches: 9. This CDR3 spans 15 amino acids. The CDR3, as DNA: TGTGCCAGTAGTCCCAGGGGGGACAGGGAACAGCCCCAGCATTTT. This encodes CASSPRGDREQPQHF. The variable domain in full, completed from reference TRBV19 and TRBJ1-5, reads DGGITQSPKYLFRKEGQNVTLSCEQNLNHDAMYWYRQDPGQGLRLIYYSQIVNDFQKGDIAEGYSVSREKKESFPLTVTSAQKNPTAFYLCASSPRGDREQPQHFGDGTRLSIL.

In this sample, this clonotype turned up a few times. Here the CDR3 DNA reads TGCAGCGTCTGGACACCCAGGGATGGCTACACCTTC. Protein: CSVWTPRDGYTF. This rearrangement joins TRBV29-1 to TRBJ1-2, with D perhaps matching TRBD1 (5 bases). CDR3 length: 12 residues. Germline lookup yields CDR1 SQVTM and CDR2 ANQGSEA. The V gene lost 6 bases and the J gene lost 6 bases, with 14 bases spanning the gap.